This T cell receptor (beta chain) is from a study of blood T cell repertoires in COVID-19. Study-wide background: From T cells, B-cell-depleted T cells, or PBMCs came the material, which was cDNA or gDNA.

Participants, about 18 to 90 years old, spanned approximately 26 US areas. No more than 2 weeks before study entry, exposed participants had met a case of COVID-19. Profiling relied on immunoSEQ multiplex PCR, and the TCRdb table lists in-frame clones only, not all of them. The repertoire holds approximately 310,000 clones, less than 85% seen once, with 1.9% in the top ten. Unmatched junction bases numbered 2, after V lost 0 bases and J lost 3 bases. This CDR3 contains 15 residues. Germline-derived CDR1 and CDR2 are LGHNA and YSLEER. This sequence joins TRBV4-3 and TRBJ2-7, with 10 bases matching TRBD1. The sequence was collected from a woman in her 30s who had been exposed to COVID-19. The specimen sequenced was PBMCs or T cells enriched from blood (not recorded which). The CDR3 sequence is CASSQEWDRGYEQYF. In DNA, the CDR3 is TGCGCCAGCAGCCAAGAGTGGGACAGGGGCTACGAGCAGTACTTC.